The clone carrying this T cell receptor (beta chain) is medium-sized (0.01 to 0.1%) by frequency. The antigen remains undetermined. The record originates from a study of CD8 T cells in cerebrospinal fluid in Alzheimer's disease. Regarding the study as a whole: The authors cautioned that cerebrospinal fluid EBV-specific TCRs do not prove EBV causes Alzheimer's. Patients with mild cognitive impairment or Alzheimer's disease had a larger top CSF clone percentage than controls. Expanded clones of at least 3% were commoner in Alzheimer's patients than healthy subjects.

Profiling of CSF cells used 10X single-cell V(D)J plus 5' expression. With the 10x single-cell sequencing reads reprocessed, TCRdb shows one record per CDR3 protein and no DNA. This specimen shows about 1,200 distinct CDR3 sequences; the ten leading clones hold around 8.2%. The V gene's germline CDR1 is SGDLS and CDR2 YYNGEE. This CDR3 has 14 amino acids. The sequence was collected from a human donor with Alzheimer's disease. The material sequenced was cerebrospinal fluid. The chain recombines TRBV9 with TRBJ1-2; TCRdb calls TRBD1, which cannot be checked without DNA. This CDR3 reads CASSVGRWGGGYTF.